These 20 T cell receptor beta chains came from one sample sequenced in a study of preoperative IRX-2 immunotherapy in early breast cancer. Treatment: preoperative locoregional IRX-2 cytokine immunotherapy. Profiled with immunoSEQ multiplex PCR; TCRdb holds only in-frame clones, not every one. The profile covers fewer than 30,000 clones, with roughly 89% appearing a single time and 9.8% taken by the ten largest. This specimen was acquired from a patient treated with IRX-2 immunotherapy. The receptor source for this set is a human donor with breast cancer.

The chain is built from TRBV11-2 and TRBJ2-1, with D perhaps matching TRBD2 (6 bases). Per germline, CDR1 SGHAT and CDR2 FQNNGV. With 5 bases removed from V and 0 bases from J, the gap between germline ends came to 11 bases. The CDR3 is made up of 15 amino acids. The DNA of the CDR3 is TGTGCCAGCAGCCTACAGCGGGTCTCCTACAATGAGCAGTTCTTC. Residues: CASSLQRVSYNEQFF.

The V gene is TRBV10-2, the J gene TRBJ2-6, with 9 bases identical to TRBD1. Germline V gene sequence: CDR1 WSHSY, CDR2 SAAADI. There are 15 residues in the CDR3. V shed 7 bases and J 4 bases; nucleotides not matched to a gene: 5. The DNA for the CDR3 is TGCGCCAGCACGGGGACAGGGACCGGGGCCAACGTCCTGACTTTC. Amino acids: CASTGTGTGANVLTF.

The V gene is TRBV5-5, the J gene TRBJ1-1; D call uncertain. CDR3 length: 11 residues. The V end was cut by 5 bases, the J end by 5 bases, with 7 bases between. Germline V gives CDR1 SGHKS, CDR2 YYEKEE (reference sequence). The CDR3 coding sequence is TGTGCCAGCAGGGGGAGAACTGAAGCTTTCTTT. Its protein product is CASRGRTEAFF.

The chain is built from TRBV27 and TRBJ2-3, with D perhaps TRBD2 (6 bases). Germline V gene lookup returns CDR1 MNHEY and CDR2 SMNVEV (reference sequence). V lost 6 bases to trimming and J lost 2 bases, with 21 bases between them. The CDR3 has 17 residues. CDR3 sequence (DNA): TGTGCCAGCAGCAAGGTTCCATCGGGACTCTTCACAGATACGCAGTATTTT. Encoded protein: CASSKVPSGLFTDTQYF.

The chain combines TRBV19 with TRBJ2-2; tentatively, D is TRBD1 or TRBD2 (6 bases each). V was cut by 4 bases and J by 3 bases, with 12 bases left in between. CDR1 and CDR2 (germline): LNHDA, SQIVND (reference sequence). The length of the CDR3 is 15 residues. The CDR3 sequence: CASSKRRGDTGELFF. In nucleotides, the CDR3 is TGTGCCAGTAGTAAGCGGAGGGGGGACACCGGGGAGCTGTTTTTT.

The sample holds a few counts of this clone. The chain combines TRBV28 with TRBJ2-1, with D tentatively TRBD1 (6 bases). Germline CDR1 MDHEN, CDR2 SYDVKM. The V end lost 5 bases, the J end lost 9 bases, and 14 bases lay between the germline ends. CDR3 length: 13 residues. The CDR3 loop is CASSQTGSLEQFF. The CDR3, as DNA: TGTGCCAGCAGTCAAACAGGGAGCCTTGAGCAGTTCTTC.

V is TRBV6-1 and J is TRBJ1-2; a weak D match, TRBD1 (5 bases). CDR1 MNHNS and CDR2 SASEGT come from the germline V gene. This CDR3 region has 14 residues. V was trimmed by 1 base and J by 8 bases, leaving 14 bases between them. The CDR3 here is CASSEVEGRSGYTF. CDR3 DNA sequence: TGTGCCAGCAGTGAAGTCGAGGGGCGAAGCGGCTACACCTTC.

The rearrangement joins TRBV7-8 to TRBJ1-6; possible D gene TRBD1, 6 bases. Trimming shortened V by 0 bases and J by 10 bases, and 13 bases separated the two germline ends. This CDR3 region has 15 residues. Germline assignment: CDR1 SGHVS and CDR2 FQNEAQ. CDR3 DNA sequence: TGTGCCAGCAGCTTAGCGTCCCAGGGGAGGTCACCCCTCCACTTT. Residues: CASSLASQGRSPLHF.

The chain links TRBV14 to TRBJ2-2; 9 bases match TRBD1. The CDR3 totals 16 residues. Trimming cost V 4 bases and J 1 base; bases outside gene matches: 4. Per germline, CDR1 SGHDN and CDR2 FVKESK. The CDR3 DNA sequence: TGTGCCAGCAGCCGCCGGGACAGGGTGAACACCGGGGAGCTGTTTTTT. As protein: CASSRRDRVNTGELFF.

The V gene is TRBV5-6, the J gene TRBJ2-7, with 8 bases identical to TRBD1. The CDR3 runs to 14 residues. Trimming took 4 bases from V and 3 from J; bases not matched to a gene: 6. The germline V gene encodes CDR1 SGHDT and CDR2 YYEEEE. The CDR3 DNA reads as TGTGCCAGCAGCGGGACAGGAAGGAACTACGAGCAGTACTTC. Protein product: CASSGTGRNYEQYF.

The chain recombines TRBV7-8 with TRBJ2-5; 9 bases line up with TRBD1. This CDR3 region has 14 residues. Looked up from germline, CDR1 is SGHVS and CDR2 is FQNEAQ. With V trimmed by 2 bases and J by 5 bases, 3 bases remained unmatched. CDR3 nucleotide sequence: TGTGCCAGCAGCTTAACAGGGGGCCAGGAGACCCAGTACTTC. It codes for CASSLTGGQETQYF.

V and J are TRBV20-1 and TRBJ2-5; D unclear. The CDR3 extends over 10 amino acids. CDR1 DFQATT and CDR2 SNEGSKA come from the germline V gene (reference sequence). The V and J ends lost 3 bases and 7 bases respectively, with 6 bases between them. CDR3 sequence (DNA): TGCAGTGCTAGTAGAGGGACCCAGTACTTC. It encodes CSASRGTQYF.

The chain has TRBV5-6 and TRBJ1-5, with D maybe TRBD1 (6 bases). This CDR3 is 17 amino acids long. Germline CDR1 and CDR2: SGHDT and YYEEEE. Trimming stripped 5 bases from V and 2 bases from J, with 20 bases between. The CDR3 loop is CASSFFRPGGGNQPQHF. DNA for the CDR3: TGTGCCAGCAGTTTCTTTCGCCCCGGGGGCGGCAATCAGCCCCAGCATTTT.

CDR3 sequence: CASSDPGQPAYEQYF. As DNA, the CDR3 is TGTGCCAGCAGCGACCCCGGACAGCCAGCCTACGAGCAGTACTTC. The chain carries TRBV21-1 and TRBJ2-7; the table names TRBD1, a call not compared with the DNA. TRBV21-1 is given as a pseudogene. The CDR3 has 15 amino acids.

In this sample, this clone turned up once. The CDR3 nucleotides are TGCAGTGCGGCTAGTGGGGGTTCAAAGTACTTC. Translated, it gives CSAASGGSKYF. This chain uses TRBV20-1 with TRBJ2-5; either TRBD1 or TRBD2 may fit D (5 bases each). CDR3 length: 11 residues. Germline V lookup: CDR1 DFQATT, CDR2 SNEGSKA (reference sequence). The germline V and J ends were trimmed by 6 bases and 12 bases, with 17 bases remaining between them.

The V and J genes are TRBV7-8 and TRBJ2-3, with TRBD2 identical over 11 bases. The V segment lost 2 bases and the J segment 4 bases; nucleotides outside the gene matches: 5. The CDR3 is made up of 16 amino acids. CDR1 is SGHVS, CDR2 FQNEAQ, per germline. CDR3 coding DNA: TGTGCCAGCAGCTTACGACTAGCGGGGTTGTCAGATACGCAGTATTTT. Its protein is CASSLRLAGLSDTQYF.

The CDR3 here is CASSPGSDGPQETQYF. Here the CDR3 DNA reads TGCGCCAGCAGCCCTGGTTCAGACGGACCCCAAGAGACCCAGTACTTC. The V gene is TRBV5-1, the J gene TRBJ2-5; no definite D call. The length of the CDR3 is 16 residues. Trimming cost V 4 bases and J 1 base, with 17 bases left between them. CDR1 and CDR2 from the germline V gene are SGHRS and YFSETQ.

This clone was seen a single time. This rearrangement joins TRBV5-1 to TRBJ2-7; 10 bases align to TRBD1. Germline V gives CDR1 SGHRS, CDR2 YFSETQ. The CDR3 has 14 residues. Trimming at V came to 5 bases and at J to 2 bases, leaving 4 bases not matched to a gene. CDR3 sequence (DNA): TGCGCCAGCAGACCCGGACAGGGGGCCTACGAGCAGTACTTC. The encoded protein is CASRPGQGAYEQYF.

The DNA for the CDR3 is TGTGCCAGCGCTAAGGGGCGAGCTAACTATGGCTACACCTTC. It encodes CASAKGRANYGYTF. The chain uses TRBV2 and TRBJ1-2, with D perhaps matching TRBD1 (5 bases). CDR1 is SNHLY and CDR2 is FYNNEI in the germline V gene. CDR3 length: 14 amino acids. V lost 8 bases and J lost 0, with 13 bases in between.

This clone has only one observation. The chain has TRBV5-1 and TRBJ2-5; TRBD1 might be the D (6 bases). Germline-derived CDR1 and CDR2 are SGHRS and YFSETQ. This CDR3 region has 15 residues. The V end was cut by 0 bases, the J end by 5 bases, with 14 bases between. The chain's CDR3 is CASSLEAAQGETQYF. The CDR3 DNA reads as TGCGCCAGCAGCTTGGAAGCTGCCCAGGGGGAGACCCAGTACTTC.